Reported below is one T cell receptor beta chain. What it recognizes is unknown. Germline CDR1 and CDR2: SGHRS and YFSETQ. The CDR3 runs to 13 residues. Unmatched junction bases numbered 4, after V lost 4 bases and J lost 10 bases. This record belongs to a study of cytomegalovirus exposure and HLA in healthy donors. Amplification used 60 Vbeta primers and 13 Jbeta primers. Only in-frame clones appear in the TCRdb table, and some are missing; sequencing was by immunoSEQ multiplex PCR. This sample has roughly 200,000 clones, with 70% to 75% found just once. General study points: Within the data, a cluster of highly shared sequence variants was likely a sequencing artifact. Sequencing depth across donors, presence/absence analyses assumed, was roughly uniform.

The chain has TRBV5-1 and TRBJ1-6, with 8 nucleotides matching TRBD1. The sequence derives from a male donor in good health and CMV-seronegative. The sample consisted of PBMCs. The CDR3 sequence is CASSPDRDSPLHF. CDR3 coding DNA: TGCGCCAGCAGCCCGGACAGGGACTCACCCCTCCACTTT.